Sequencing of this T cell receptor beta chain was carried out in a study of OX40 agonist ivuxolimab in advanced cancers. Study at large: Patients were treated with ivuxolimab, an agonistic anti-OX40 (CD134) antibody. Study-wide findings and caveats: The study observed clonal expansion of CD4+ and CD8+ blood T cells by week 6 at 0.1 to 3.0 mg/kg.

This clone has more than one count but fewer than ten. Its antigen is undetermined. Here immunoSEQ multiplex PCR was the method, and the copy in TCRdb shows in-frame clones only, minus some. The repertoire holds roughly 70,000 clones, with almost 85% as singletons. V dropped 5 bases and J dropped 4; count of bases not matched to a gene: 8. Per the germline V gene, CDR1 is LNHNV and CDR2 is YYDKDF (reference sequence). The CDR3 contains 15 residues. Source: CD4+ or CD8+ T cells sorted from blood, taken in a trial of the OX40 agonist ivuxolimab. This receptor was obtained from an adult with an advanced solid tumor such as melanoma, head and neck, liver or kidney cancer. V usage is TRBV15 and J usage is TRBJ2-5; 9 bases map to TRBD2. The CDR3 here is CATSGGTSLGETQYF. CDR3 bases: TGTGCCACCAGCGGGGGGACTAGCCTGGGAGAGACCCAGTACTTC.